These T cell receptor beta chains were read from a single sample in a study of T cells after yellow fever vaccination. Each CDR3 protein gets one entry after TCRdb re-called the 5' RACE reads with MiXCR. The sample has approximately 300,000 distinct CDR3 sequences; around 11% are singletons. The sequencing here drew on CD4+ T cells sorted from PBMCs, taken 45 days after the yellow fever booster vaccination. The receptor set was obtained from a man younger than 35 who received the YFV17D yellow fever vaccine. CDR3s include the opening cysteine and the closing phenylalanine or tryptophan. The D gene is left open where the match is weak. Only part of the rows carry a size: once, few, many, or a class if the clone is expanded.

J gene: TRBJ1-6; V gene: TRBV28; D gene: .; clone size: .; CDR3 DNA: TGTGCCAGCAGTTTGCTGAATAATTCACCCCTCCACTTT; CDR3 protein: CASSLLNNSPLHF
J gene: TRBJ1-1; V gene: TRBV20-1; D gene: TRBD1; clone size: .; CDR3 DNA: TGCAGTGCTAAGGGACAGCTGAACACTGAAGCTTTCTTT; CDR3 protein: CSAKGQLNTEAFF
J gene: TRBJ1-2; V gene: TRBV4-1; D gene: .; clone size: many; CDR3 DNA: TGCGCCAGCAAAAGGGGTCGACCGGGGTCAGGTTGGGATGGCTACACCTTC; CDR3 protein: CASKRGRPGSGWDGYTF
J gene: TRBJ2-2; V gene: TRBV20-1; D gene: .; clone size: .; CDR3 DNA: TGCAGTGAGCTCAGCGTAACCGGGGAGCTGTTTTTT; CDR3 protein: CSELSVTGELFF
J gene: TRBJ2-5; V gene: TRBV9; D gene: TRBD1; clone size: .; CDR3 DNA: TGTGCCAGCAGCGCCTTCACAGGGGGCTGGGAGACCCAGTACTTC; CDR3 protein: CASSAFTGGWETQYF
J gene: TRBJ2-1; V gene: TRBV5-1; D gene: TRBD1; clone size: few; CDR3 DNA: TGCGCCAGCAGCTTTGGGACAGACGACTCCTACAATGAGCAGTTCTTC; CDR3 protein: CASSFGTDDSYNEQFF
J gene: TRBJ2-7; V gene: TRBV4-1; D gene: TRBD1; clone size: .; CDR3 DNA: TGCGCCAGCAGCCAAGATCTACGGCAGGGGGCGCGAGAGCAGTACTTC; CDR3 protein: CASSQDLRQGAREQYF
J gene: TRBJ1-5; V gene: TRBV7-2; D gene: .; clone size: many; CDR3 DNA: TGTGCCAGCAGCCCCTCCGGGGGTAATCAGCCCCAGCATTTT; CDR3 protein: CASSPSGGNQPQHF
J gene: TRBJ2-3; V gene: TRBV5-4; D gene: TRBD2; clone size: .; CDR3 DNA: TGTGCCAGCAGCTTGGCCTTGACGGGACTAGCGAGGGGGCCAGATACGCAGTATTTT; CDR3 protein: CASSLALTGLARGPDTQYF
J gene: TRBJ2-1; V gene: TRBV10-3; D gene: .; clone size: few; CDR3 DNA: TGTGCCAGTAGTGGAAAGACCCAGGCCAATGAGCAGTTCTTC; CDR3 protein: CASSGKTQANEQFF
J gene: TRBJ1-2; V gene: TRBV23-1; D gene: .; clone size: .; CDR3 DNA: TGCGCCAGCCGGGGATCGGGGGAAGCTAACTATGGCTACACCTTC; CDR3 protein: CASRGSGEANYGYTF
J gene: TRBJ2-6; V gene: TRBV6-2/TRBV6-3; D gene: TRBD1; clone size: .; CDR3 DNA: TGTGCCAGCAGTTCCATCCGGGACAGGGGGCGTACTGGGGCCAACGTCCTGACTTTC; CDR3 protein: CASSSIRDRGRTGANVLTF
J gene: TRBJ2-1; V gene: TRBV2; D gene: TRBD1; clone size: .; CDR3 DNA: TGTGCCAGCCGAGGGACAGGGAAGGGCAATGAGCAGTTCTTC; CDR3 protein: CASRGTGKGNEQFF
J gene: TRBJ2-1; V gene: TRBV6-5; D gene: TRBD1; clone size: many; CDR3 DNA: TGTGCCAGCAGTTACGCTTGGACAGGGACTAATGAGCAGTTCTTC; CDR3 protein: CASSYAWTGTNEQFF
J gene: TRBJ2-5; V gene: TRBV7-2; D gene: TRBD1; clone size: many; CDR3 DNA: TGTGCCAGCAGCTTAGGCCCTCAGACTAACAGGGGTCGGACCCAGTACTTC; CDR3 protein: CASSLGPQTNRGRTQYF